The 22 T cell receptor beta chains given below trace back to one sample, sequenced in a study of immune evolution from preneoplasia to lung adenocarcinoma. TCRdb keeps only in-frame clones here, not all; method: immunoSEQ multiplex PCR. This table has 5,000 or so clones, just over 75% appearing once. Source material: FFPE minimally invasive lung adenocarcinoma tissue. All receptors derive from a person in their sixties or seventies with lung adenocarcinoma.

CDR3 sequence: CASFRVPGANVLTF. The CDR3 nucleotides read TGTGCCAGTTTCCGGGTCCCTGGGGCCAACGTCCTGACTTTC. The rearrangement joins TRBV19 to TRBJ2-6, with no clear D. CDR3 length: 14 residues. The germline V and J ends were trimmed by 8 bases and 2 bases, with 10 bases remaining between them. The germline V gene has CDR1 LNHDA and CDR2 SQIVND (reference sequence).

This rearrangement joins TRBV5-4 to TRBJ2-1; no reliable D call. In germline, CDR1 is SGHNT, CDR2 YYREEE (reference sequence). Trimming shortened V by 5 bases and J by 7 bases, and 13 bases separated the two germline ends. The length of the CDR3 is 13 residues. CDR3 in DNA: TGTGCCAGCAGACCTGAGGACCGGAATGAGCAGTTCTTC. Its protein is CASRPEDRNEQFF.

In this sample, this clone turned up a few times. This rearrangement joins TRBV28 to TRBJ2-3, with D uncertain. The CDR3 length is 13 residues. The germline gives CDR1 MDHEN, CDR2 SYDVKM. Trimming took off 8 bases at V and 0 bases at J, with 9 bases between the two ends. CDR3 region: CASRLESTDTQYF. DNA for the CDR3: TGTGCCAGCCGACTGGAAAGCACAGATACGCAGTATTTT.

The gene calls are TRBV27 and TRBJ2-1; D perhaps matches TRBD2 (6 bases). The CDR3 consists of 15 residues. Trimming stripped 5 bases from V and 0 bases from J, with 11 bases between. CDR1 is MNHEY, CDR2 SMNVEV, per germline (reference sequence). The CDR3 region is CASSRDGSSYNEQFF. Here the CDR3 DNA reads TGTGCCAGCAGTCGAGACGGGAGCTCCTACAATGAGCAGTTCTTC.

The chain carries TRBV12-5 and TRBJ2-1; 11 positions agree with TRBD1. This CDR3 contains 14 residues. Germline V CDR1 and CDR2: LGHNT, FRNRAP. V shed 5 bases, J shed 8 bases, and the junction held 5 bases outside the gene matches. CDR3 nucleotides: TGTGCTAGTGGTGGGGACAGGGGGGGGGATGAGCAGTTCTTC. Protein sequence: CASGGDRGGDEQFF. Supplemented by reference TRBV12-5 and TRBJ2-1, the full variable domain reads DARVTQTPRHKVTEMGQEVTMRCQPILGHNTVFWYRQTMMQGLELLAYFRNRAPLDDSGMPKDRFSAEMPDATLATLKIQPSEPRDSAVYFCASGGDRGGDEQFFGPGTRLTVL.

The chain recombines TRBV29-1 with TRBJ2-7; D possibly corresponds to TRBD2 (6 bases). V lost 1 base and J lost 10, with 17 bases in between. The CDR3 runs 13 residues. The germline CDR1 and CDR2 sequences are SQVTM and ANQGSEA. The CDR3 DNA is TGCAGCGTTGAAGCGGGTGTAGGGACTCCACAGTACTTC. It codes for CSVEAGVGTPQYF.

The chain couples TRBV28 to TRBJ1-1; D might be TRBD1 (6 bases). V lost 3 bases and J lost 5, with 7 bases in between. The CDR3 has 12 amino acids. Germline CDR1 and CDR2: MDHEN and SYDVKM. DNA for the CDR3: TGTGCCAGCAGTTTTAGGGGGACTGAAGCTTTCTTT. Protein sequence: CASSFRGTEAFF.

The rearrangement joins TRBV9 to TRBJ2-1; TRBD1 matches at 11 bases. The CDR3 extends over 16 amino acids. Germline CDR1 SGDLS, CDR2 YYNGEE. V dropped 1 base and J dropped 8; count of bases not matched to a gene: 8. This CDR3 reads CASSVRWDRGVHEQFF. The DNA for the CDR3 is TGTGCCAGCAGCGTAAGGTGGGACAGGGGGGTTCATGAGCAGTTCTTC. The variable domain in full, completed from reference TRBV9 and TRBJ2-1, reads DSGVTQTPKHLITATGQRVTLRCSPRSGDLSVYWYQQSLDQGLQFLIQYYNGEERAKGNILERFSAQQFPDLHSELNLSSLELGDSALYFCASSVRWDRGVHEQFFGPGTRLTVL.

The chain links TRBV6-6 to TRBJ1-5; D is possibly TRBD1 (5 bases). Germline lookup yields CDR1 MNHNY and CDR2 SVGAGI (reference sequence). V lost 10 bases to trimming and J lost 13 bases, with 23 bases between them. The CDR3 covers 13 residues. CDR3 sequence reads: CATLSSQGDGQHF. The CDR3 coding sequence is TGTGCCACCCTTAGTTCTCAGGGAGACGGTCAGCATTTT.

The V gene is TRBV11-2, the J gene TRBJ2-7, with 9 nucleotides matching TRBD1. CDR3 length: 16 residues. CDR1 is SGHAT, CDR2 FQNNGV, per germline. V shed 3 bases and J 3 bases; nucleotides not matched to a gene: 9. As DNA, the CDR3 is TGTGCCAGCAGCTTGAGTCGGGGACAGGGACTCTACGAGCAGTACTTC. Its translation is CASSLSRGQGLYEQYF.

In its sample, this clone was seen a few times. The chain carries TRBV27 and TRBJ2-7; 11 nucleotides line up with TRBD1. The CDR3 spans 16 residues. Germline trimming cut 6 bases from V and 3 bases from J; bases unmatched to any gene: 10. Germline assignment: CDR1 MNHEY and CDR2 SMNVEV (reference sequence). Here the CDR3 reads CASSQTGTGGDYEQYF. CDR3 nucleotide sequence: TGTGCCAGCAGCCAAACCGGGACAGGGGGAGACTACGAGCAGTACTTC.

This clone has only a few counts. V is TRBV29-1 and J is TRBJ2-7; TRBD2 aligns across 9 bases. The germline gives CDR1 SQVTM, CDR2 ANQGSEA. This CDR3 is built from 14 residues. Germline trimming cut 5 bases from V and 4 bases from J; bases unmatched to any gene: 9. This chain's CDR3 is CSVMLTSGPYEQYF. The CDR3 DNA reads TGCAGCGTTATGTTGACTAGCGGACCATACGAGCAGTACTTC.

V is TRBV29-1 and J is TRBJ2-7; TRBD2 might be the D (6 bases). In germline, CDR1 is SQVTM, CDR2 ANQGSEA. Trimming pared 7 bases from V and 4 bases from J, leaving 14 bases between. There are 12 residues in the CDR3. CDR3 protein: CSARETSYEQYF. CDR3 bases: TGCAGCGCCCGGGAGACTTCTTACGAGCAGTACTTC.

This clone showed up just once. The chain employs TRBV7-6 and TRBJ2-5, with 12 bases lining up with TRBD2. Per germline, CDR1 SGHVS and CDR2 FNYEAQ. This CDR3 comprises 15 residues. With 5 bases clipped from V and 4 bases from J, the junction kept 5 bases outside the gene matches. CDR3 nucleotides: TGTGCCAGCAGCCGGGGGACTAGCGGGTCAGAGACCCAGTACTTC. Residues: CASSRGTSGSETQYF.

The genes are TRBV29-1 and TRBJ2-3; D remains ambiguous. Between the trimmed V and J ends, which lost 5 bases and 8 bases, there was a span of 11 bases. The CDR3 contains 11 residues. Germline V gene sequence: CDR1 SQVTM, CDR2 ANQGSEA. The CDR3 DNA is TGCAGCGTTCTAGAACCGGGTACGCAGTATTTT. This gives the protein CSVLEPGTQYF.

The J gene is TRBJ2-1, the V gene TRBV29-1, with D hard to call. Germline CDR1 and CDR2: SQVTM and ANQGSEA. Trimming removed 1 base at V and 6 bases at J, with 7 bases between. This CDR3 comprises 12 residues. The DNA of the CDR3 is TGCAGCGTTGAAGTACTGAGCAATGAGCAGTTCTTC. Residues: CSVEVLSNEQFF.

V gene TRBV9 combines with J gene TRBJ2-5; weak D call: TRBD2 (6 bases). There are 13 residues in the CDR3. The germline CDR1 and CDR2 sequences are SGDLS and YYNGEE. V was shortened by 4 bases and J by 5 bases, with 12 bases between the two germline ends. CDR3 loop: CASSLAGGETQYF. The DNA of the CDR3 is TGTGCCAGCAGCCTGGCAGGAGGGGAGACCCAGTACTTC.

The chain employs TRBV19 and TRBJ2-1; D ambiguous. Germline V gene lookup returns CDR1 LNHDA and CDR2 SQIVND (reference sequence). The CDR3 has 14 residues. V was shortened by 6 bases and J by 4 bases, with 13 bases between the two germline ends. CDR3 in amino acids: CASSPGQVYNEQFF. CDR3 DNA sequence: TGTGCCAGTAGCCCCGGTCAGGTATACAATGAGCAGTTCTTC.

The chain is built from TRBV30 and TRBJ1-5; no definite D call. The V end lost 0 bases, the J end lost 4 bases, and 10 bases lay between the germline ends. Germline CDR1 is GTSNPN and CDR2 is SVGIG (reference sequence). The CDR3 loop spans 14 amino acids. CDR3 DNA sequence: TGTGCCTGGAGTGTCCCGGGAGGGAATCAGCCCCAGCATTTT. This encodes CAWSVPGGNQPQHF.

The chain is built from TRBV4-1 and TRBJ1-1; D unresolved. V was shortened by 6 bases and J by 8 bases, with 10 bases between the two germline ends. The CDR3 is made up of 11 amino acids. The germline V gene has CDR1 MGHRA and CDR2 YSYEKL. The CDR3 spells CASRVGREAFF. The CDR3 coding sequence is TGCGCCAGCAGAGTGGGGAGGGAAGCTTTCTTT.

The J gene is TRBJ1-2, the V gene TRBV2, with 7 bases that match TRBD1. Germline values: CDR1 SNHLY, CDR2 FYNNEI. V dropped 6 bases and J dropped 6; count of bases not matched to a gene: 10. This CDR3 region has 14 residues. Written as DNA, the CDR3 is TGTGCCAGCAGAGCCTCGAGGGGGCCGAATGGCTACACCTTC. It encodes CASRASRGPNGYTF.

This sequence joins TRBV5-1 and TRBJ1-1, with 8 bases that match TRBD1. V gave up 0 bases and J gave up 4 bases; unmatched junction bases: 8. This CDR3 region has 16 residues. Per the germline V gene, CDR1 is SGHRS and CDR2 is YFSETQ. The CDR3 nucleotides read TGCGCCAGCAGCTTGGGCCTCGGGACAGGTAGCACTGAAGCTTTCTTT. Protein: CASSLGLGTGSTEAFF.